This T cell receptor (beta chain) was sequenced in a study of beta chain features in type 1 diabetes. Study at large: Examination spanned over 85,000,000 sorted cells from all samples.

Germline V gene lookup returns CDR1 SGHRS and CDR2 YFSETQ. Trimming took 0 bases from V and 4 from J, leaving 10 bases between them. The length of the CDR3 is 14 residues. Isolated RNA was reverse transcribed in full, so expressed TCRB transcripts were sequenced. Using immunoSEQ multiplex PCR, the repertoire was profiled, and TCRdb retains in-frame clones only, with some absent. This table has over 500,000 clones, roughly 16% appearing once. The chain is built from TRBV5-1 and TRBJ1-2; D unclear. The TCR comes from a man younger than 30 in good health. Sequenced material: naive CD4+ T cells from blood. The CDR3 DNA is TGCGCCAGCAGCTTGGTCGGGCCGTCCTATGGCTACACCTTC. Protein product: CASSLVGPSYGYTF.